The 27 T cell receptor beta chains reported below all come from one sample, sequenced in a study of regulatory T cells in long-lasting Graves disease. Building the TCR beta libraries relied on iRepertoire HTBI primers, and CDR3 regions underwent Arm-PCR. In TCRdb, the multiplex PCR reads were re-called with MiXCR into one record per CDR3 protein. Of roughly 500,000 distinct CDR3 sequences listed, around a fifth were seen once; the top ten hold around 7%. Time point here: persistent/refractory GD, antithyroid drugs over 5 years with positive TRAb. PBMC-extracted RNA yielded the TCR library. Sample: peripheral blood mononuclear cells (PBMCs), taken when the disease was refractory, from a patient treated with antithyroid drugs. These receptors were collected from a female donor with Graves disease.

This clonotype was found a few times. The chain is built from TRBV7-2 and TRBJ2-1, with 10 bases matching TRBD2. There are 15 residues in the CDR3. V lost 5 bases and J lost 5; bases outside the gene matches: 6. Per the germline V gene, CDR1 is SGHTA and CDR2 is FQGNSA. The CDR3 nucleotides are TGTGCCAGCAGCCTCCAGCGGGGGGGCCACAATGAGCAGTTCTTC. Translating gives CASSLQRGGHNEQFF.

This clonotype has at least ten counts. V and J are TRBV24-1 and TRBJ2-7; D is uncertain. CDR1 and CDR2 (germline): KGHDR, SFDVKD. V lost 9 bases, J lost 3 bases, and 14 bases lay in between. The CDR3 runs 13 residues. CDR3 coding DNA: TGTGCCACCCAATCAAGTTTCCGCTACGAGCAGTACTTC. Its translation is CATQSSFRYEQYF.

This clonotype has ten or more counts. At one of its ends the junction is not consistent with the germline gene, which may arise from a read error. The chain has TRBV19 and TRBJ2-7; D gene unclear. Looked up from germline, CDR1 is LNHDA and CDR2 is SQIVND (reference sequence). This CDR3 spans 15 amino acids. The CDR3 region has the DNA TGTGCTAGTACCATCGCTTTGGACGGGCCCTACGAGCAGTACTTC. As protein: CASTIALDGPYEQYF.

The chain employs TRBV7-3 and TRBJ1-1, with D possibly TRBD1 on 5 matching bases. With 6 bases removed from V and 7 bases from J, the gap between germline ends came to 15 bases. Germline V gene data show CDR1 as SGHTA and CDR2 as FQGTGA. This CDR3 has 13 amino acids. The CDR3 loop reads CASRPGLRSEAFF. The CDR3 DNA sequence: TGTGCCAGCAGGCCGGGACTGAGAAGTGAAGCTTTCTTT. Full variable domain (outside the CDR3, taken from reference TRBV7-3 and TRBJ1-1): GAGVSQTPSNKVTEKGKYVELRCDPISGHTALYWYRQSLGQGPEFLIYFQGTGAADDSGLPNDRFFAVRPEGSVSTLKIQRTERGDSAVYLCASRPGLRSEAFFGQGTRLTVV.

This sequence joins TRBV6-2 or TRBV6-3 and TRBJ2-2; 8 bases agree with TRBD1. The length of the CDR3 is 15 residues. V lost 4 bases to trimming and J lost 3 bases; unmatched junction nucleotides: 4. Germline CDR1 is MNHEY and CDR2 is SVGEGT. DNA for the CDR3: TGTGCCAGCAGTTTCACGACAGGGGACACCGGGGAGCTGTTTTTT. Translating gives CASSFTTGDTGELFF.

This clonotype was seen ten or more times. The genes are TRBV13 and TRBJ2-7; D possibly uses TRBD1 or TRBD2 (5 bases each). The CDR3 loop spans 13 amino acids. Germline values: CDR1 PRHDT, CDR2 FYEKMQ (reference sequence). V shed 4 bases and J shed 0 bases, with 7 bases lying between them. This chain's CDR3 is CASSSGTSYEQYF. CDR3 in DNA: TGTGCCAGCAGCTCCGGGACCTCCTACGAGCAGTACTTC.

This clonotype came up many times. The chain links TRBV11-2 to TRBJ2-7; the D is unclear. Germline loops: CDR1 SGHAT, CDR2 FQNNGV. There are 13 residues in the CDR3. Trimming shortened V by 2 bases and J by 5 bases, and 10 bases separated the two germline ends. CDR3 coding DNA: TGTGCCAGCAGCTTAATCTGGGCGGACGAGCAGTACTTC. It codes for CASSLIWADEQYF.

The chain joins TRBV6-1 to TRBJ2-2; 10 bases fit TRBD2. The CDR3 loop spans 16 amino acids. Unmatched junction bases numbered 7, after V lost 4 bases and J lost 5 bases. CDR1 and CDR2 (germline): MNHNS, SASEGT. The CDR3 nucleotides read TGTGCCAGCAGTGGGCTAGCGGGGGAGGTGACCGGGGAGCTGTTTTTT. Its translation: CASSGLAGEVTGELFF.

The CDR3 DNA follows: TGTGCCAGCAGTTCTCATAGCTCCTACAATGAGCAGTTCTTC. Translated: CASSSHSSYNEQFF. The V and J genes are TRBV27 and TRBJ2-1; D gene uncertain. Germline CDR1 MNHEY, CDR2 SMNVEV (reference sequence). This CDR3 has 14 residues. Trimming removed 4 bases at V and 0 bases at J, with 7 bases between.

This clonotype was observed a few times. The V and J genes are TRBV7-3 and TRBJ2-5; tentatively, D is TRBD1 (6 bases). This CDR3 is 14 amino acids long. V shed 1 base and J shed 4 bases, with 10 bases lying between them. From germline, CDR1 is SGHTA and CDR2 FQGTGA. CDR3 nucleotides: TGTGCCAGCAGCTTAATCGGCAGGGGAGAGACCCAGTACTTC. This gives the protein CASSLIGRGETQYF.

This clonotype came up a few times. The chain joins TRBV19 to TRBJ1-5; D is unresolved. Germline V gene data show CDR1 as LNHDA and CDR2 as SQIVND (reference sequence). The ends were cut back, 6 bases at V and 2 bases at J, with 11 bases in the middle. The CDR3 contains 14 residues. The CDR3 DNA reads TGTGCCAGTAGGGTGGAGGTAGGCAATCAGCCCCAGCATTTT. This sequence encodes CASRVEVGNQPQHF.

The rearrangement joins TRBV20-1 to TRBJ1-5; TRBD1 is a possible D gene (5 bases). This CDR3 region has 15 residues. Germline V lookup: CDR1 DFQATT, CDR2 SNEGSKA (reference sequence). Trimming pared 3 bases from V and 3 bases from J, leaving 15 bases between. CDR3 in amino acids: CSAREGFLANQPQHF. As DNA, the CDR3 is TGCAGTGCTAGGGAGGGGTTTTTGGCCAATCAGCCCCAGCATTTT.

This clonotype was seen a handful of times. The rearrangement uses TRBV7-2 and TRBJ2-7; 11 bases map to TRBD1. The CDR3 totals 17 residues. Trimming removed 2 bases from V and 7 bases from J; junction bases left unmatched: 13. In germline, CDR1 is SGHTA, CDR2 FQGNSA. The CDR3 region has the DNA TGTGCCAGCAGCTTAAGGAGAAAGGGACAGGGGGTTGGGGAGCAGTACTTC. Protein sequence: CASSLRRKGQGVGEQYF.

DNA for the CDR3: TGTGCCAGCAGTAACCCTGGGAATTCACCCCTCCACTTT. It is translated as CASSNPGNSPLHF. This chain connects TRBV6-1 to TRBJ1-6; no firm D call. Germline V CDR1 and CDR2: MNHNS, SASEGT. The V end lost 5 bases, the J end lost 7 bases, and 9 bases lay between the germline ends. CDR3 length: 13 residues.

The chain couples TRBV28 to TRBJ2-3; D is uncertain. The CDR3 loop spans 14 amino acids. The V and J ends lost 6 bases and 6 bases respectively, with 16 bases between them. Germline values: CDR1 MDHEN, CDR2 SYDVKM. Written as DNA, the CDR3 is TGTGCCAGCAGCAACCACCCCCCACGGGATACGCAGTATTTT. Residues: CASSNHPPRDTQYF.

The CDR3 sequence is CASSIDLESIQETQYF. CDR3 in DNA: TGTGCCAGTAGTATAGATCTCGAGTCGATCCAAGAGACCCAGTACTTC. The V gene is TRBV19, the J gene TRBJ2-5; D is unresolved. The CDR3 is 16 amino acids. Trimming removed 0 bases at V and 1 base at J, with 12 bases between. Germline CDR1 LNHDA, CDR2 SQIVND (reference sequence).

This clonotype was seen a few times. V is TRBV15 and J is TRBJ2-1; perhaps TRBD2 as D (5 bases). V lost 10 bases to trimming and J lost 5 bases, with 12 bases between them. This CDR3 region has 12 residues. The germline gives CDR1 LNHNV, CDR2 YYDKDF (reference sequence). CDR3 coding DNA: TGTGCCAGCGGCCGGGATAACAATGAGCAGTTCTTC. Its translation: CASGRDNNEQFF.

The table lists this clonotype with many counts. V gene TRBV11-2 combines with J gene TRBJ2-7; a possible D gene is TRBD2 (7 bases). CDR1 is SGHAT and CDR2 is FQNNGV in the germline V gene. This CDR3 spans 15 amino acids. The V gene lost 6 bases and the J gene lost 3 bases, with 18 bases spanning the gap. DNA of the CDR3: TGTGCCAGCAGTGGGGGGGCTACAGGGTACTACGAGCAGTACTTC. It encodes CASSGGATGYYEQYF.

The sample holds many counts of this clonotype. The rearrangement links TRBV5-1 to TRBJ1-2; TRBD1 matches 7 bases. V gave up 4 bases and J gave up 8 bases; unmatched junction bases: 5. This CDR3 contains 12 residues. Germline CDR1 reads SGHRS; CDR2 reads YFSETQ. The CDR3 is CASSDMTGGYTF. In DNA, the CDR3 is TGCGCCAGCAGCGATATGACAGGGGGCTACACCTTC.

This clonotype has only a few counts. CDR3 bases: TGTGCCAGCAGCTTATGGCCGGGGACAGGCCCCTCTGGGGCCAACGTCCTGACTTTC. It codes for CASSLWPGTGPSGANVLTF. The gene calls are TRBV7-2 and TRBJ2-6; 8 bases are a match to TRBD1. CDR1 is SGHTA, CDR2 FQGNSA, per germline. Trimming at V came to 2 bases and at J to 0 bases, leaving 9 bases not matched to a gene. This CDR3 region has 19 residues. The complete variable domain, with remaining parts taken from reference TRBV7-2 and TRBJ2-6, reads GAGVSQSPSNKVTEKGKDVELRCDPISGHTALYWYRQSLGQGLEFLIYFQGNSAPDKSGLPSDRFSAERTGGSVSTLTIQRTQQEDSAVYLCASSLWPGTGPSGANVLTFGAGSRLTVL.

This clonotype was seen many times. The CDR3 nucleotides read TGTGCCTGGAGTGTTGGGACGAGCACTGAAGCTTTCTTT. Its translation: CAWSVGTSTEAFF. The chain carries TRBV30 and TRBJ1-1, with a possible D match to TRBD1 (5 bases). This CDR3 region has 13 residues. The V gene lost 0 bases and the J gene lost 4 bases, with 9 bases spanning the gap. Germline loops: CDR1 GTSNPN, CDR2 SVGIG (reference sequence).

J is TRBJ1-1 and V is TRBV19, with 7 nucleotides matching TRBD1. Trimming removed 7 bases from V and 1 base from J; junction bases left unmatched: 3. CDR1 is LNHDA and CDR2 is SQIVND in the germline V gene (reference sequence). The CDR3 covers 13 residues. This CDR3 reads CASNHRGNTEAFF. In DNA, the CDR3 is TGTGCCAGTAACCACAGGGGGAACACTGAAGCTTTCTTT.

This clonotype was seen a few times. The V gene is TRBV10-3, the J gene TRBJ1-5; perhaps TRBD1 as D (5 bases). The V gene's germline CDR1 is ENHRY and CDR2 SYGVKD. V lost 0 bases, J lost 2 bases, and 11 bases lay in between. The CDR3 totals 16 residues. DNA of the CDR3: TGTGCCATCAGTGAGTCAGACAGTCCGGGCAATCAGCCCCAGCATTTT. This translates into CAISESDSPGNQPQHF.

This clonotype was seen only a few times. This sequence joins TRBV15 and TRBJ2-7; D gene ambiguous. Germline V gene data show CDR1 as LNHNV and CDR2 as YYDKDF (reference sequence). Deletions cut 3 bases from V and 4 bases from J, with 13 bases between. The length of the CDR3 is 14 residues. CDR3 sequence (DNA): TGTGCCACCAGCAGGGACCTAATGCTTTACGAGCAGTACTTC. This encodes CATSRDLMLYEQYF.

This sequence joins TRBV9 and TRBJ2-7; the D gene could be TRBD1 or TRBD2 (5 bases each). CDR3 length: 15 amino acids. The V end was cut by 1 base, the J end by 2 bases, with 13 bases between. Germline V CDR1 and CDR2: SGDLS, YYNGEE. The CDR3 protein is CASSVSWDRAYEQYF. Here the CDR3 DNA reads TGTGCCAGCAGCGTATCATGGGACCGAGCCTACGAGCAGTACTTC.

CDR3 in amino acids: CASSVAPRGVGETQYF. CDR3 sequence (DNA): TGTGCCAGCAGCGTAGCGCCCAGGGGTGTTGGGGAGACCCAGTACTTC. J is TRBJ2-5 and V is TRBV9; D is possibly TRBD1 (6 bases). V dropped 0 bases and J dropped 5 bases, with 17 bases sitting between them. Germline assignment: CDR1 SGDLS and CDR2 YYNGEE. The CDR3 is 16 amino acids.

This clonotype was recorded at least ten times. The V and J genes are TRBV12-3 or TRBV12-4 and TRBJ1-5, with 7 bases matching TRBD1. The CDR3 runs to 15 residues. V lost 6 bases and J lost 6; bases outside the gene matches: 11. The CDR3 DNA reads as TGTGCCAGCAGCCACAGGACAGGCCTAGGTCAGCCCCAGCATTTT. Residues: CASSHRTGLGQPQHF.